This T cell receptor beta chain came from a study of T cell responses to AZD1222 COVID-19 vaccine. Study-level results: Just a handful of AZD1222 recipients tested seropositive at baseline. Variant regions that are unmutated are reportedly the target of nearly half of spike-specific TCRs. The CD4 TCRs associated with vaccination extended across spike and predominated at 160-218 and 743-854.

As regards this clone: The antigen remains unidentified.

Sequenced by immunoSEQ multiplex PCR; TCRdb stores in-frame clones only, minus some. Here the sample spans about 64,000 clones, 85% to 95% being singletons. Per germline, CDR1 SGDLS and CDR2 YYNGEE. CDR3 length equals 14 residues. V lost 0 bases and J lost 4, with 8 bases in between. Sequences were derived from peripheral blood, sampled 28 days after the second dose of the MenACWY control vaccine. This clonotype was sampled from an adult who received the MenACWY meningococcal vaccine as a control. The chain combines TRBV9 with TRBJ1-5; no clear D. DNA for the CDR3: TGTGCCAGCAGCGTAGGGACTGCAAATCAGCCCCAGCATTTT. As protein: CASSVGTANQPQHF. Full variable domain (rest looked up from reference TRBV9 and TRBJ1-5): DSGVTQTPKHLITATGQRVTLRCSPRSGDLSVYWYQQSLDQGLQFLIQYYNGEERAKGNILERFSAQQFPDLHSELNLSSLELGDSALYFCASSVGTANQPQHFGDGTRLSIL.